The present T cell receptor (beta chain) was sequenced within a study of blood T cell repertoires in COVID-19. Study-wide context: COVID-19 samples, acute and convalescent, were from the United States, Italy and Spain. The cDNA or gDNA used as material had been derived from T cells, B-cell-depleted T cells, or PBMCs.

This clone came up once. This table comes from immunoSEQ multiplex PCR, and its TCRdb copy is limited to in-frame clones, with some not included. The sample includes 150,000 to 200,000 clones, approximately 86% of them seen just once. Trimming cost V 10 bases and J 6 bases; bases outside gene matches: 11. CDR3 length equals 14 residues. Per germline, CDR1 MNHEY and CDR2 SVGAGI. This sequence originates from a man between 65 and 80 years old with acute or convalescent COVID-19. This chain uses TRBV6-5 with TRBJ2-1; 8 nucleotides align to TRBD2. Sequencing input: peripheral blood. The CDR3 DNA follows: TGTGCCACCTCGCTTCGCGGGGGGATCAATGAGCAGTTCTTC. It encodes CATSLRGGINEQFF.